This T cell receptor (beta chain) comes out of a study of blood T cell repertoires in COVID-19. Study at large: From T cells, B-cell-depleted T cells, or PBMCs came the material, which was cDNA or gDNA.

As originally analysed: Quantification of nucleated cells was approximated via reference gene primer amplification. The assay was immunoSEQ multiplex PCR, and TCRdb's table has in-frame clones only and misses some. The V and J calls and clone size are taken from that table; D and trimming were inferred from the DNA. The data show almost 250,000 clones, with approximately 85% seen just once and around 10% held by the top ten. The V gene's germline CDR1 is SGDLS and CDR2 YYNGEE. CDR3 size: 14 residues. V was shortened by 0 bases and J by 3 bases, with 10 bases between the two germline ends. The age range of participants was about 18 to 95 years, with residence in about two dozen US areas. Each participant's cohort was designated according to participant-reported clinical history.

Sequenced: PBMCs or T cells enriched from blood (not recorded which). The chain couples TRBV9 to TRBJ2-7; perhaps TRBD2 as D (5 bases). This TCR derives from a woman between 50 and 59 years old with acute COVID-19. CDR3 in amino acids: CASSVAEGYYEQYF. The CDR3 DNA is TGTGCCAGCAGCGTAGCTGAGGGTTACTACGAGCAGTACTTC. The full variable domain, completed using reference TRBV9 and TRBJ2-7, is DSGVTQTPKHLITATGQRVTLRCSPRSGDLSVYWYQQSLDQGLQFLIQYYNGEERAKGNILERFSAQQFPDLHSELNLSSLELGDSALYFCASSVAEGYYEQYFGPGTRLTVT.